This T cell receptor (beta chain) was captured by sequencing in a study of OX40 agonist ivuxolimab in advanced cancers. Concerning this clone: One end of the junction fails to match germline, which may point to a read error.

Method: immunoSEQ multiplex PCR; TCRdb's copy keeps in-frame clones and lacks some. Altogether around 25,000 clones are present, 80% to 90% being singletons, with the ten largest covering more than 12%. Looked up from germline, CDR1 is SGDLS and CDR2 is YYNGEE. The CDR3 totals 14 residues. The sample consisted of CD4+ or CD8+ T cells sorted from blood, taken in a trial of the OX40 agonist ivuxolimab. This receptor was taken from an adult with an advanced solid tumor such as melanoma, head and neck, liver or kidney cancer. This rearrangement joins TRBV9 to TRBJ2-7; TRBD2 aligns across 13 bases. The chain's CDR3 is CASSELAGGTEQCF. The CDR3 bases are TGTGCCAGCAGCGAACTAGCGGGAGGGACCGAGCAGTGCTTC.